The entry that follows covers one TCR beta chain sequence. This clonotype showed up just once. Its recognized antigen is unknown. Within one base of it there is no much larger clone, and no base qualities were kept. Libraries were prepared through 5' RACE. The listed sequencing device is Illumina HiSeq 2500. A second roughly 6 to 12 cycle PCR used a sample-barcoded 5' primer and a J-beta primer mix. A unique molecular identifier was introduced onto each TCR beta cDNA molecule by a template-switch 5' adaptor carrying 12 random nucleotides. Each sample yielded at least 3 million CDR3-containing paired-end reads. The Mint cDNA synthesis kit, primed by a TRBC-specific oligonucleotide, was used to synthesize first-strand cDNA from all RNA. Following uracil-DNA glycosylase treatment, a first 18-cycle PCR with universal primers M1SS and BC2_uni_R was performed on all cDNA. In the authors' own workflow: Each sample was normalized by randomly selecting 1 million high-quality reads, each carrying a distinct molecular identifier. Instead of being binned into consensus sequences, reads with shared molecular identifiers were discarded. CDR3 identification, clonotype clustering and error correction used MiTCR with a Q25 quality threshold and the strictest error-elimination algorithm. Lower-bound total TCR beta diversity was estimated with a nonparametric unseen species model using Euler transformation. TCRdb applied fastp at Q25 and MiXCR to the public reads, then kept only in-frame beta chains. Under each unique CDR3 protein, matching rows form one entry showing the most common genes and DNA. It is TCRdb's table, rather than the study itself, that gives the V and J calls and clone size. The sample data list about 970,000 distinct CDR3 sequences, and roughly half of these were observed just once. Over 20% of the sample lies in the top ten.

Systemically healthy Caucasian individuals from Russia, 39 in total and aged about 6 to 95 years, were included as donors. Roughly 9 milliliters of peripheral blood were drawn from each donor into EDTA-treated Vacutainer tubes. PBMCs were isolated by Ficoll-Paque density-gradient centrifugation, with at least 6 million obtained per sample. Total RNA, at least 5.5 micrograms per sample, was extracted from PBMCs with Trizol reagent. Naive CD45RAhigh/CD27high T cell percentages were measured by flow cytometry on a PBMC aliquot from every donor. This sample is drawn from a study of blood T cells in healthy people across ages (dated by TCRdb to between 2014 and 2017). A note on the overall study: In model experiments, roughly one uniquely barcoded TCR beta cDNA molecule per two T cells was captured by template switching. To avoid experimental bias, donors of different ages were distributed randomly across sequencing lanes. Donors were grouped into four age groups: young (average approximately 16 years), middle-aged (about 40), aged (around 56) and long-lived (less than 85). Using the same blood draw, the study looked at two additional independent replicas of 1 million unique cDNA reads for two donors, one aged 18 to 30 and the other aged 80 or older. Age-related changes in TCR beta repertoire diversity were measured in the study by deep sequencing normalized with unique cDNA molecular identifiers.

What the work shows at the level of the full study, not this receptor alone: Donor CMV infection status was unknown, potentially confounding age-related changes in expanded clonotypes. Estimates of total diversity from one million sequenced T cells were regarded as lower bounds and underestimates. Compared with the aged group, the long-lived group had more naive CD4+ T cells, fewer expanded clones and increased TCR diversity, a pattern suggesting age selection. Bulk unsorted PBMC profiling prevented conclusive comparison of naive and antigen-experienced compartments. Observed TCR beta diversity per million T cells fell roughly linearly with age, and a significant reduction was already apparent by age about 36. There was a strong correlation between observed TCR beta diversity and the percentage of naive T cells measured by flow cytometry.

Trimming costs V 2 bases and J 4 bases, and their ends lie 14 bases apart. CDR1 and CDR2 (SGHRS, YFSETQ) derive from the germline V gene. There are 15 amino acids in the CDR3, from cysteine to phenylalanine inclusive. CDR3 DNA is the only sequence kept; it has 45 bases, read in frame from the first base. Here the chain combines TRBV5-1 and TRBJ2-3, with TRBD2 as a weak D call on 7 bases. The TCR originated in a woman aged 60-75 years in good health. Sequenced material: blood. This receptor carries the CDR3 CASSFRRGQADTQYF. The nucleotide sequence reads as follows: TGCGCCAGCAGCTTTAGGCGGGGGCAGGCAGATACGCAGTATTTT.